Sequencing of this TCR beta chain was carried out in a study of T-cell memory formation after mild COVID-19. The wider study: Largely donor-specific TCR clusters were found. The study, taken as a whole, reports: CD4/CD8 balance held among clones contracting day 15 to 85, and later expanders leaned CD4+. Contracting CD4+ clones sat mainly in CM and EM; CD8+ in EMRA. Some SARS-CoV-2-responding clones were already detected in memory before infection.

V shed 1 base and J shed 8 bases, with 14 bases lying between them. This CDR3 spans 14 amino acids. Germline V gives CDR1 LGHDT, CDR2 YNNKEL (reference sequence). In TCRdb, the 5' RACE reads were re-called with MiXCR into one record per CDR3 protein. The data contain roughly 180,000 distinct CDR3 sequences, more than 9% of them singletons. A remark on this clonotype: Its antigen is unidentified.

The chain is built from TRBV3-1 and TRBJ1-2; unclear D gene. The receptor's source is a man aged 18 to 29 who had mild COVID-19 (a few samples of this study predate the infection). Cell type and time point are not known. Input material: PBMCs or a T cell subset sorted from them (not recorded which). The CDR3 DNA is TGTGCCAGCAGCCAAGGACCACAGCTTTGGGGCTACACCTTC. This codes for CASSQGPQLWGYTF.